The sequence of this T cell receptor (beta chain) was determined in a study of T cells after yellow fever vaccination. Overall study context: Preparation used SMART-Seq v4 Ultra Low Input for the low-cell-number fractions.

This clonotype was observed a handful of times. The V and J ends lost 4 bases and 6 bases respectively, with 19 bases between them. Germline V gene lookup returns CDR1 LGHDT and CDR2 YNNKEL (reference sequence). The length of the CDR3 is 16 residues. TCRdb re-derived calls from the 5' RACE reads in MiXCR, one entry per CDR3 protein. The sample shows 200,000 to 300,000 distinct CDR3 sequences, 10% to 15% of them seen only once. The origin of this receptor is a man aged 25-45 years who received the YFV17D yellow fever vaccine. The input for sequencing was CD4+ T cells sorted from PBMCs, taken 45 days after the yellow fever booster vaccination. The chain carries TRBV3-1 and TRBJ2-1, with D perhaps matching TRBD1 (5 bases). This chain's CDR3 is CASSPRGAGRSNEQFF. The DNA for the CDR3 is TGTGCCAGCAGCCCACGTGGGGCAGGTCGGAGCAATGAGCAGTTCTTC.